This T cell receptor (beta chain) stems from a study of Graves' ophthalmopathy and Graves' hyperthyroidism. Study results and caveats: Detection in blood was also observed for most expanded thyroid clonotypes above 0.001 frequency.

This clonotype was detected ten times or more. Its antigen remains unidentified. Amplification of the TCR beta CDR3 regions used RNA transcripts (as template). In the first round, RT-PCR was carried out with HTBI primers, and a multiplex PCR formed the second round. Each CDR3 protein gets one entry after TCRdb re-called the multiplex PCR reads with MiXCR. The table lists some 350,000 distinct CDR3 sequences, 17% of them singletons, with 2.4% in the top ten. Germline CDR1 and CDR2: DFQATT and SNEGSKA (reference sequence). The ends were cut back, 6 bases at V and 0 bases at J, with 12 bases in the middle. The CDR3 extends over 13 amino acids. Orbital computed tomography, together with clinical symptoms, serum thyroxine, TRAb and thyroid ultrasound, was used for diagnosis. As the starting material, 8 to 10 ml of fresh peripheral blood yielded the PBMCs.

The chain has TRBV20-1 and TRBJ2-7; D is possibly TRBD1 (5 bases). Sequencing was carried out using peripheral blood. This sequence was found in an adult woman with stable Graves' hyperthyroidism. In DNA, the CDR3 is TGCAGTGCCCCGGACAACGGCTCCTACGAGCAGTACTTC. It yields the protein CSAPDNGSYEQYF.